These 20 T cell receptor beta chains came from one sample sequenced in a study of shared T cell receptors in the human thymus. Here immunoSEQ multiplex PCR was the method, and the copy in TCRdb shows in-frame clones only, minus some. Of 700,000 or so clones in the sample, 80% to 90% are singletons; the top ten hold about 0.011%. These data also formed part of another study, on human thymus T cells.

What was sequenced was thymocytes. These receptors originate from a girl less than two years old with a congenital heart defect.

The chain carries TRBV5-1 and TRBJ1-4; 10 nucleotides match TRBD1. The germline CDR1 and CDR2 sequences are SGHRS and YFSETQ. Unmatched junction bases numbered 10, after V lost 3 bases and J lost 5 bases. The CDR3 is 17 residues long. CDR3 bases: TGCGCCAGCAGCTCGGGACAGGGGCAAGGGAAAAATGAAAAACTGTTTTTT. Its protein is CASSSGQGQGKNEKLFF.

This rearrangement joins TRBV9 to TRBJ2-7, with TRBD1 as a possible D gene (5 bases). This CDR3 comprises 17 residues. Germline-derived CDR1 and CDR2 are SGDLS and YYNGEE. Trimming shortened V by 0 bases and J by 0 bases, and 16 bases separated the two germline ends. As DNA, the CDR3 is TGTGCCAGCAGCGTAGAGGGGAAGGCCCCCTACTCCTACGAGCAGTACTTC. Protein: CASSVEGKAPYSYEQYF.

The V gene is TRBV6-1, the J gene TRBJ1-6; D may be TRBD1 (5 bases). V was cut by 2 bases and J by 9 bases, with 29 bases left in between. There are 20 residues in the CDR3. Germline CDR1 and CDR2: MNHNS and SASEGT. For the CDR3, the DNA is TGTGCCAGCAGTGAATGTCGGCGGGGCGCTATAAGTCCCATACTTTCACCCCTCCACTTT. Translated: CASSECRRGAISPILSPLHF.

The V and J genes are TRBV4-1 and TRBJ1-4; no definite D call. The CDR3 loop spans 15 amino acids. Trimming took off 4 bases at V and 0 bases at J, with 9 bases between the two ends. Germline loops: CDR1 MGHRA, CDR2 YSYEKL. The DNA for the CDR3 is TGCGCCAGCAGCCCGGGTAATTCAACTAATGAAAAACTGTTTTTT. This encodes CASSPGNSTNEKLFF.

The genes are TRBV10-3 and TRBJ1-1; maybe TRBD1 (5 bases). The germline CDR1 and CDR2 sequences are ENHRY and SYGVKD. This CDR3 region has 13 residues. The germline V and J ends were trimmed by 7 bases and 3 bases, with 12 bases remaining between them. The CDR3 nucleotides are TGTGCCATCACCGTCGGGGGGGACACTGAAGCTTTCTTT. This encodes CAITVGGDTEAFF.

The gene calls are TRBV5-1 and TRBJ2-5, with a possible D match to TRBD2 (6 bases). The CDR3 sequence is 16 residues long. Trimming removed 0 bases from V and 2 bases from J, with 14 bases in between. Germline V gives CDR1 SGHRS, CDR2 YFSETQ. CDR3 coding DNA: TGCGCCAGCAGCTTGGTTGGGCGGGGTGAGCAAGAGACCCAGTACTTC. It encodes CASSLVGRGEQETQYF. Combining the CDR3 with reference TRBV5-1 and TRBJ2-5 gives the whole variable domain KAGVTQTPRYLIKTRGQQVTLSCSPISGHRSVSWYQQTPGQGLQFLFEYFSETQRNKGNFPGRFSGRQFSNSRSEMNVSTLELGDSALYLCASSLVGRGEQETQYFGPGTRLLVL.

CDR3 sequence reads: CASSQGPAGGSQQYF. CDR3 coding DNA: TGCGCCAGCAGCCAAGGTCCAGCGGGGGGGTCCCAGCAGTACTTC. This chain joins TRBV4-3 and TRBJ2-7; TRBD2 aligns across 10 bases. This CDR3 has 15 amino acids. V was clipped by 1 base and J by 8 bases; unmatched bases: 8. Germline V gene lookup returns CDR1 LGHNA and CDR2 YSLEER.

V is TRBV6-5 and J is TRBJ1-1; D not certain. With 0 bases removed from V and 3 bases from J, the gap between germline ends came to 11 bases. Germline loops: CDR1 MNHEY, CDR2 SVGAGI. The CDR3 runs to 15 residues. The CDR3 reads CASSYSRPRDTEAFF. CDR3 in DNA: TGTGCCAGCAGTTACTCGAGGCCGCGGGACACTGAAGCTTTCTTT.

The chain carries TRBV19 and TRBJ1-5; the match to TRBD1 covers 7 bases. The germline CDR1 and CDR2 sequences are LNHDA and SQIVND (reference sequence). This CDR3 spans 17 amino acids. V lost 3 bases and J lost 4; bases outside the gene matches: 12. The DNA of the CDR3 is TGTGCCAGTAGTATGCAGGGGACAGCGAGCTCTAATCAGCCCCAGCATTTT. Its translation is CASSMQGTASSNQPQHF.

The chain links TRBV5-1 to TRBJ2-7, with 7 bases fitting TRBD1. The CDR3 has 17 residues. The V and J ends lost 3 bases and 2 bases, in that order; junction bases with no gene match: 14. Germline values: CDR1 SGHRS, CDR2 YFSETQ. The CDR3 is CASSWGQYLFGPYEQYF. In nucleotides, the CDR3 is TGCGCCAGCAGCTGGGGACAGTACTTGTTTGGGCCCTACGAGCAGTACTTC.

V and J are TRBV13 and TRBJ1-2, with D possibly being TRBD1 (5 bases). This CDR3 is built from 15 residues. Germline V gene sequence: CDR1 PRHDT, CDR2 FYEKMQ (reference sequence). Deletions cut 5 bases from V and 4 bases from J, with 17 bases between. CDR3 coding DNA: TGTGCCAGCAGCACAAGGATCCCCGGGGGCTATGGCTACACCTTC. This gives the protein CASSTRIPGGYGYTF.

The chain is built from TRBV4-1 and TRBJ2-1; D is undetermined. The V gene's germline CDR1 is MGHRA and CDR2 YSYEKL. Between the trimmed V and J ends, which lost 0 bases and 4 bases, there was a span of 10 bases. There are 15 residues in the CDR3. CDR3 sequence (DNA): TGCGCCAGCAGCCAAGATCAGGTAGTTTACAATGAGCAGTTCTTC. This translates into CASSQDQVVYNEQFF.

The J gene is TRBJ1-2, the V gene TRBV4-3; D might be TRBD1 (6 bases). Per the germline V gene, CDR1 is LGHNA and CDR2 is YSLEER. The CDR3 loop spans 19 amino acids. V lost 1 base, J lost 3 bases, and 24 bases lay in between. Here the CDR3 reads CASSQVYTTGFSWDYGYTF. CDR3 DNA sequence: TGCGCCAGCAGCCAAGTCTATACTACAGGGTTTTCTTGGGACTATGGCTACACCTTC.

Only one count was recorded for this clone. The CDR3 protein is CASSLTQTRIHLQETQYF. CDR3 DNA: TGTGCCAGCAGCTTAACCCAGACAAGAATCCATCTACAAGAGACCCAGTACTTC. The V gene is TRBV7-6, the J gene TRBJ2-5; D unclear. The germline CDR1 and CDR2 sequences are SGHVS and FNYEAQ. The CDR3 has 18 residues. The V gene lost 2 bases and the J gene lost 2 bases, with 21 bases spanning the gap.

The V gene is TRBV5-1, the J gene TRBJ2-5; TRBD1 matches 8 bases. V lost 3 bases and J lost 3; bases outside the gene matches: 10. Germline assignment: CDR1 SGHRS and CDR2 YFSETQ. The CDR3 has 16 residues. CDR3 protein: CASSSPLRGQEETQYF. The CDR3 DNA reads as TGCGCCAGCAGCTCGCCCCTAAGGGGACAGGAAGAGACCCAGTACTTC.

The chain recombines TRBV19 with TRBJ1-4, with 10 nucleotides matching TRBD1. Germline assignment: CDR1 LNHDA and CDR2 SQIVND (reference sequence). This CDR3 spans 18 amino acids. Losses at the gene ends were 3 bases for V and 3 bases for J; bases not matched to a gene: 10. CDR3 DNA: TGTGCCAGTAGTATCGGGACAGGGGAGTCGTTGGCTAATGAAAAACTGTTTTTT. Translated: CASSIGTGESLANEKLFF.

V and J are TRBV21-1 and TRBJ1-6; the tabulated D call, TRBD1, remains unverified against the DNA. TRBV21-1 is shown as a pseudogene. The CDR3 covers 15 residues. CDR3 region: CASSKPDRGRSPLHF. CDR3 DNA: TGTGCCAGCAGCAAACCGGACAGGGGAAGGTCACCCCTCCACTTT.

This chain connects TRBV5-1 to TRBJ2-1, with 12 bases that match TRBD2. Germline CDR1 SGHRS, CDR2 YFSETQ. The CDR3 is made up of 17 amino acids. J was trimmed by 7 bases and V by 0 bases; bases with no gene match: 8. The CDR3 DNA follows: TGCGCCAGCAGCTTGGCCGGCCCTAGCGGGGGGGATAATGAGCAGTTCTTC. Its translation: CASSLAGPSGGDNEQFF.

V gene TRBV27 combines with J gene TRBJ1-4; D unresolved. Deletions cut 3 bases from V and 6 bases from J, with 11 bases between. Germline values: CDR1 MNHEY, CDR2 SMNVEV (reference sequence). The CDR3 runs 14 residues. The CDR3 is CASSFWWRDEKLFF. The CDR3 DNA sequence: TGTGCCAGCAGTTTCTGGTGGAGGGATGAAAAACTGTTTTTT.

J is TRBJ2-1 and V is TRBV30; 9 bases are a match to TRBD1. Germline CDR1 GTSNPN, CDR2 SVGIG (reference sequence). The CDR3 is 12 amino acids. V lost 5 bases, J lost 5 bases, and 1 base stayed unmatched. CDR3 protein: CAWGTGNNEQFF. In DNA, the CDR3 is TGTGCCTGGGGGACAGGGAACAATGAGCAGTTCTTC. Drawing the rest from reference TRBV30 and TRBJ2-1, the complete variable domain is SQTIHQWPATLVQPVGSPLSLECTVEGTSNPNLYWYRQAAGRGLQLLFYSVGIGQISSEVPQNLSASRPQDRQFILSSKKLLLSDSGFYLCAWGTGNNEQFFGPGTRLTVL.